The following is a TCR beta chain sequence with its context. Trimming pared 3 bases from V and 8 bases from J, leaving 13 bases between. The CDR3 spans 13 residues. The data stem from a study of blood T cell repertoires in COVID-19. Looking at the study overall: Acute and convalescent COVID-19 samples came from the United States, Italy and Spain. PBMCs, B-cell-depleted T cells, or T cells were the source of the cDNA or gDNA that made up the material.

In the original processing: Nucleated cell number was recorded as an estimate derived from reference gene primer amplification. Sequenced by immunoSEQ multiplex PCR; TCRdb stores in-frame clones only, minus some. V, J and clone size are taken as reported in that table, and D and trimming were inferred from the DNA itself. This table holds 87,000 or so clones, under 85% found once. The sequence derives from a woman in her seventies with acute or convalescent COVID-19. The V and J genes are TRBV12-3 or TRBV12-4 and TRBJ1-2; D not certain. Sample: peripheral blood. The CDR3 DNA sequence: TGTGCCAGCAGTTTGGCTGGGCCGGGGGGCTACACCTTC. This gives the protein CASSLAGPGGYTF.